The 19 T cell receptor beta chains below all came from one sample that was sequenced in a study of CD8+CD57+ T cells in acquired aplastic anemia. The authors sequenced patients whose flow cytometry had shown CD8+CD57+ cell expansion. Genomic DNA, serving as template, underwent TCR beta VDJ and CDR3 profiling. TCRdb reprocessed the reads with MiXCR, giving one entry per CDR3 protein. Altogether 270,000 or so distinct CDR3 sequences are present, about 80% being singletons, with the ten largest covering approximately 40%. Sequencing was carried out using sorted CD4+, CD8+, or CD8+CD57+ T cells (not recorded which) from PBMCs. These receptors were collected from a human donor with aplastic anemia.

This CDR3 reads CASSRGRGQGTYEQYF. The CDR3 DNA sequence: TGTGCCAGTAGTCGGGGTAGGGGACAGGGTACCTACGAGCAGTACTTC. This chain joins TRBV19 and TRBJ2-7; the match to TRBD1 covers 9 bases. Trimming at V came to 5 bases and at J to 2 bases, leaving 10 bases not matched to a gene. CDR1 is LNHDA, CDR2 SQIVND, per germline (reference sequence). This CDR3 has 16 residues. The whole variable domain, filled in from reference TRBV19 and TRBJ2-7, reads DGGITQSPKYLFRKEGQNVTLSCEQNLNHDAMYWYRQDPGQGLRLIYYSQIVNDFQKGDIAEGYSVSREKKESFPLTVTSAQKNPTAFYLCASSRGRGQGTYEQYFGPGTRLTVT.

V and J are TRBV9 and TRBJ2-5; tentatively, D is TRBD1 (6 bases). Trimming removed 3 bases at V and 4 bases at J, with 16 bases between. The CDR3 covers 15 residues. The germline CDR1 and CDR2 sequences are SGDLS and YYNGEE. The chain's CDR3 is CASSAQQGRGETQYF. CDR3 nucleotides: TGTGCCAGCAGCGCCCAACAGGGCCGGGGAGAGACCCAGTACTTC.

Concerning this clonotype itself: The junction differs from germline at one of its ends, possibly a read error. This sequence joins TRBV7-9 and TRBJ2-1, with 7 nucleotides matching TRBD2. Germline values: CDR1 SEHNR, CDR2 FQNEAQ (reference sequence). This CDR3 region has 15 residues. The CDR3 protein is CASSDSSGVYHDQFF. The CDR3 coding sequence is TGTGCCAGCAGCGACTCTAGCGGTGTATACCATGACCAGTTCTTC.

In the case of this clonotype: The final CDR3 position lacks the conserved phenylalanine or tryptophan, pointing to a likely read error. No DNA is shown, since the ends of the CDR3 on it are uncertain; the CDR3 is the one TCRdb lists. The chain combines TRBV11-3 with TRBJ2-4; no DNA check was done on the table's D call, TRBD1. Counting both end residues, the CDR3 totals 12 amino acids. Per the germline V gene, CDR1 is SGHNT and CDR2 is YENEEA. CDR3 protein: CASSLDLTGHTE.

The gene calls are TRBV6-4 and TRBJ1-5; 7 positions match TRBD1. Germline V CDR1 and CDR2: MRHNA, SNTAGT. V shed 6 bases, J shed 11 bases, and the junction held 4 bases outside the gene matches. CDR3 size: 11 residues. The CDR3 reads CASSQGVAQHF. DNA for the CDR3: TGTGCCAGCAGCCAGGGGGTGGCCCAGCATTTT.

V is TRBV12-3 or TRBV12-4 and J is TRBJ2-5, with TRBD1 matching 9 bases. The better agreement between TRBJ2-7 and the DNA end casts doubt on the J call. The CDR3 loop spans 14 amino acids. CDR3 in amino acids: CASSLRDRVNEQYF. The CDR3, as DNA: TGTGCCAGCAGTCTCCGGGACAGGGTCAACGAGCAGTACTTC.

V usage is TRBV7-9 and J usage is TRBJ1-6, with D unclear. Trimming removed 5 bases at V and 4 bases at J, with 12 bases between. Per the germline V gene, CDR1 is SEHNR and CDR2 is FQNEAQ (reference sequence). CDR3 size: 15 residues. CDR3 region: CASSGQDPYNSPLHF. CDR3 bases: TGTGCCAGCAGCGGGCAGGATCCTTATAATTCACCCCTCCACTTT.

Comment on this clonotype: Because it lacks the conserved phenylalanine or tryptophan at the end, this CDR3 is likely a read error. No DNA is shown, since the ends of the CDR3 on it are uncertain; the CDR3 is the one TCRdb lists. This chain joins TRBV7-2 and TRBJ2-4. The CDR3 is made up of 12 amino acids, end residues included. Germline V gives CDR1 SGHTA, CDR2 FQGNSA. The CDR3 region is CASGGDPDVTAL.

This clonotype showed up just a few times. At one end, the junction sequence differs from germline, possibly due to a read error. The chain joins TRBV15 to TRBJ2-3; D remains ambiguous. The germline gives CDR1 LNHNV, CDR2 YYDKDF (reference sequence). This CDR3 spans 14 amino acids. The CDR3 is CATSRASEHDAQYF. CDR3 DNA: TGTGCCACCAGCAGAGCCAGCGAGCACGATGCCCAGTACTTT.

This chain connects TRBV7-8 to TRBJ2-5; 7 bases are shared with TRBD2. J was trimmed by 10 bases and V by 0 bases; bases with no gene match: 11. There are 15 residues in the CDR3. CDR1 and CDR2 from the germline V gene are SGHVS and FQNEAQ. The CDR3 is CASSLAGGPEAHQYF. As DNA, the CDR3 is TGTGCCAGCAGCTTAGCGGGAGGGCCCGAAGCGCACCAGTACTTC.

This clonotype was picked up a small number of times. The chain couples TRBV5-6 to TRBJ1-2, with D maybe TRBD1 (6 bases). Germline CDR1 is SGHDT and CDR2 is YYEEEE. V lost 0 bases and J lost 5, with 17 bases in between. The CDR3 spans 16 residues. The CDR3 DNA is TGTGCCAGCAGCTTGGGCGGGGGCGGGCTCGTATATGGCTACACCTTC. It encodes CASSLGGGGLVYGYTF.

The J gene is TRBJ1-3, the V gene TRBV7-9; tentatively, D is TRBD1 (5 bases). V was trimmed by 6 bases and J by 0 bases, leaving 15 bases between them. Germline V lookup: CDR1 SEHNR, CDR2 FQNEAQ (reference sequence). The CDR3 covers 16 residues. The CDR3 reads CASSFLAGFSGNTIYF. The CDR3 nucleotides read TGTGCCAGCAGTTTTCTGGCAGGGTTCTCTGGAAACACCATATATTTT.

The CDR3 nucleotides are TGCGCCAGCAGCGGCGGACAGGGGACCCAAGAGACCCAGTACTTC. This encodes CASSGGQGTQETQYF. This rearrangement joins TRBV4-3 to TRBJ2-5, with TRBD1 matching over 9 bases. The CDR3 covers 15 residues. With V trimmed by 5 bases and J by 1 base, 5 bases remained unmatched. CDR1 and CDR2 from the germline V gene are LGHNA and YSLEER.

The rearrangement links TRBV5-4 to TRBJ2-1; D not resolved. V lost 2 bases to trimming and J lost 5 bases, with 11 bases between them. The CDR3 has 14 amino acids. Per the germline V gene, CDR1 is SGHNT and CDR2 is YYREEE (reference sequence). The CDR3 region is CASSFQRSNNEQFF. Here the CDR3 DNA reads TGTGCCAGCAGCTTTCAAAGAAGTAACAATGAGCAGTTCTTC.

Comments on this clonotype: The junction departs from the called germline gene at one end, perhaps through a read error. J is TRBJ2-3 and V is TRBV7-9; either TRBD1 or TRBD2 may fit D (5 bases each). The CDR3 is 14 amino acids. The germline V gene has CDR1 SEHNR and CDR2 FQNEAQ (reference sequence). In nucleotides, the CDR3 is TGTGCCAGCAGCTCCCCAAGGTACCCGGACACCGGGGAGTTT. Translating it yields CASSSPRYPDTGEF.

This rearrangement joins TRBV10-3 to TRBJ2-3; D could derive from TRBD1 or TRBD2 (5 bases each). The CDR3 has 15 amino acids. The V gene lost 6 bases and the J gene lost 0 bases, with 13 bases spanning the gap. The V gene's germline CDR1 is ENHRY and CDR2 SYGVKD. The CDR3 loop is CAISPVGTSTDTQYF. The CDR3 coding sequence is TGTGCCATCAGCCCGGTGGGGACCAGCACAGATACGCAGTATTTT.

The J gene is TRBJ2-5, the V gene TRBV7-8; 8 nucleotides align to TRBD1. CDR1 SGHVS and CDR2 FQNEAQ come from the germline V gene. The CDR3 is made up of 15 amino acids. Trimming at V came to 8 bases and at J to 14 bases, leaving 22 bases not matched to a gene. CDR3 in DNA: TGTGCCAGCGGTGACAGGGGCACAGATACGCAGTATTATTACTTC. Translation gives CASGDRGTDTQYYYF.

This clonotype was detected only once. Mismatch with germline at one junction end may stem from a read error. This chain connects TRBV9 to TRBJ2-1; TRBD2 is a possible D gene (6 bases). The CDR3 contains 13 residues. CDR1 is SGDLS, CDR2 YYNGEE, per germline. The CDR3 sequence is CASRDGGMHEKFF. Here the CDR3 DNA reads TGTGCCAGCAGAGATGGGGGGATGCATGAGAAGTTCTTC.

This chain joins TRBV11-1 and TRBJ1-2; a weak D match, TRBD1 (5 bases). V shed 1 base and J shed 7 bases, with 16 bases lying between them. The CDR3 is 15 residues long. CDR1 is SGHAT and CDR2 is FQDESV in the germline V gene (reference sequence). The CDR3 region has the DNA TGTGCCAGCAGCTTAGTTTTGTCAGGGCCCGTTGGCTACACCTTC. Translation gives CASSLVLSGPVGYTF.